This T cell receptor beta chain was identified in a study of T-cell reconstitution after alpha-beta-depleted transplantation in children. Study-wide points: At day 60, the high TCRbeta diversity found in some patients originated from recipient T cells and thymic progenitors that had survived. About two months after transplant, alpha-beta T cells reportedly came from several hundred expanded graft clones.

Preparing the TCRbeta library involved the use of unique molecular identifiers. TCRdb reprocessed the PCR reads with MiXCR, giving one entry per CDR3 protein. This table has hundreds of thousands of distinct CDR3 sequences, around 13% appearing once. This clonotype was seen at least ten times. The antigen remains unidentified. The CDR3 is 16 residues long. The germline V and J ends were trimmed by 0 bases and 4 bases, with 10 bases remaining between them. Per the germline V gene, CDR1 is LNHNV and CDR2 is YYDKDF (reference sequence). The genes are TRBV15 and TRBJ2-6; D not resolved. The specimen comprised PBMCs, sampled before TCRalphabeta/CD19-depleted stem cell transplant. The sequence was collected from a girl aged 2-10 years with congenital amegakaryocytic thrombocytopenia, due to receive a stem cell transplant. The CDR3 bases are TGTGCCACCAGCAGAGATTCTCAATCCGGGGCCAACGTCCTGACTTTC. Amino acid sequence: CATSRDSQSGANVLTF.